Listed below are T cell receptor beta chains from one sample, sequenced in a study of blood T cell repertoires in COVID-19. Data came from immunoSEQ multiplex PCR; TCRdb stores just in-frame clones and leaves some out. The data show about 160,000 clones, 90% to 95% seen once. Sequenced input: peripheral blood. These receptors all come from a man aged 45-65 years with acute or convalescent COVID-19. CDR3s include the opening cysteine and the closing phenylalanine or tryptophan. A D gene is named only where the DNA matches it firmly. Where a row states a size, it is once, few, many or the class of an expanded clone; other rows omit it.

J gene,V gene,D gene,clone size,CDR3 DNA,CDR3 protein
TRBJ1-5,TRBV10-3,.,.,TGTGCCATCAATGACCGAGACAATCAGCCCCAGCATTTT,CAINDRDNQPQHF
TRBJ1-1,TRBV11-2,TRBD1,.,TGTGCCAGCAGCTTGGGGATCGGGACAGCCCGAACTTTCTTT,CASSLGIGTARTFF
TRBJ1-4,TRBV12-3/TRBV12-4,.,.,TGTGCCAGCAGGCGTGAAAAACTGTTTTTT,CASRREKLFF
TRBJ2-6,TRBV9,.,.,TGTGCCAGCAGCACCCGTCCTAACTCTGGGGCCAACGTCCTGACTTTC,CASSTRPNSGANVLTF
TRBJ2-1,TRBV29-1,.,.,TGCAGCGTTGAGGGACTGAAGAAGTACTACAATGAGCAGTTCTTC,CSVEGLKKYYNEQFF
TRBJ2-3,TRBV4-2,TRBD2,.,TGTGCCAGCAGCCAAGTCGGCGGGGGGAGCACAGATACGCAGTATTTT,CASSQVGGGSTDTQYF
TRBJ2-3,TRBV25-1,.,.,TGTGCCAGCAGTGAGTCAAGCCCCCCAGATACGCAGTATTTT,CASSESSPPDTQYF
TRBJ1-4,TRBV14,.,.,TGTGCCAGCAGCCACCTCAACAGGACTAATGAAAAACTGTTTTTT,CASSHLNRTNEKLFF
TRBJ1-1,TRBV2,.,.,TGTGCCAGCCCCGGGTCCCAAACTGAAGCTTTCTTT,CASPGSQTEAFF
TRBJ2-2,TRBV4-3,.,.,TGCGCCAGCAGCCTATTTACAGGCTTAGGGGACACCGGGGAGCTGTTTTTT,CASSLFTGLGDTGELFF
TRBJ2-2,TRBV24-1,.,few,TGTGCCACCAGTGATTCTACCCGAAACACCGGGGAGCTGTTTTTT,CATSDSTRNTGELFF
TRBJ1-1,TRBV14,.,.,TGTGCCAGCAGCCGTAGCATGAACACTGAAGCTTTCTTT,CASSRSMNTEAFF
TRBJ2-5,TRBV6-5,.,.,TGTGCCAGCACCCTCCAAGGACCGGGGGAGACCCAGTACTTC,CASTLQGPGETQYF
TRBJ1-5,TRBV18,TRBD1,.,TGTGCCAGCTCACTCGGACAGGGGCCTCAGCCCCAGCATTTT,CASSLGQGPQPQHF
TRBJ1-4,TRBV27,TRBD1,few,TGTGCCAGCAGGGGGACAGGGGGCCTTGAAAAACTGTTTTTT,CASRGTGGLEKLFF
TRBJ1-2,TRBV9,.,few,TGTGCCAGCAGCACCAGGGGACCTCACTACACCTTC,CASSTRGPHYTF
TRBJ2-2,TRBV4-1,.,.,TGCGCCAGCAGCAACGGACCCAGGACAGTGAACACCGGGGAGCTGTTTTTT,CASSNGPRTVNTGELFF
TRBJ1-2,TRBV6-6,TRBD1,.,TGTGCCAGCGACCGGACAGGACTTTCTAACTATGGCTACACCTTC,CASDRTGLSNYGYTF
TRBJ2-1,TRBV9,TRBD2,.,TGTGCCAGCAGCGCTAGCGGGAGGGCCTACAATGAGCAGTTCTTC,CASSASGRAYNEQFF
TRBJ1-5,TRBV6-1,TRBD1,few,TGTGCCAGCAGTGAAGGACAGGGGAGAGTCAATCAGCCCCAGCATTTT,CASSEGQGRVNQPQHF
TRBJ2-7,TRBV7-2,.,.,TGTGCCAGCAGCTTTAAACAGGGTTGGAGCGAGCAGTACTTC,CASSFKQGWSEQYF
TRBJ1-5,TRBV27,.,.,TGTGCCAGCAGCCTGACTACTTATAGCAATCAGCCCCAGCATTTT,CASSLTTYSNQPQHF
TRBJ2-4,TRBV7-2,TRBD2,.,TGTGCCAGCAGCCAAGGGCGCGGGAGGGCCCTGGGCAAAAACATTCAGTACTTC,CASSQGRGRALGKNIQYF
TRBJ1-6,TRBV11-1,.,.,TGTGCCAGCAAACGTCAGGGGACGAGGAATTCACCCCTCCACTTT,CASKRQGTRNSPLHF
TRBJ2-1,TRBV5-1,.,.,TGCGCCAGCAGCGCGGGATACAATGAGCAGTTCTTC,CASSAGYNEQFF
TRBJ1-1,TRBV5-6,.,.,TGTGCCAGCAGCCAAAGGACAAGCTACACTGAAGCTTTCTTT,CASSQRTSYTEAFF
TRBJ2-3,TRBV7-2,TRBD2,.,TGTGCCAGCAGCCACCCTCGCGGGAGGGAACCCACAGATACGCAGTATTTT,CASSHPRGREPTDTQYF
TRBJ1-6,TRBV30,TRBD1,.,TGTGCCTGGAGTCCTTACAGGGGCCCTTCACCCCTCCACTTT,CAWSPYRGPSPLHF
TRBJ1-3,TRBV18,.,.,TGTGCCAGCTCACCGGACAGTAACTCTGGAAACACCATATATTTT,CASSPDSNSGNTIYF
TRBJ2-2,TRBV30,TRBD2,.,TGTGCCTGGAGTTGGGCTAGCGGTGGGACCGGGGAGCTGTTTTTT,CAWSWASGGTGELFF
TRBJ2-5,TRBV25-1,.,.,TGTGCCAGCAGTGGTGAAGGGGGAGAGACCCAGTACTTC,CASSGEGGETQYF
TRBJ1-2,TRBV6-5,TRBD1,few,TGTGCCAGCAGTTACTCCGGACAGGGGAACTATGGCTACACCTTC,CASSYSGQGNYGYTF
TRBJ2-6,TRBV28,.,once,TGTGCCAGCAGTTTATCACAGTCTGGGGCCAACGTCCTGACTTTC,CASSLSQSGANVLTF
TRBJ2-2,TRBV15,TRBD2,.,TGTGCCACCAGCAGAGATCCTAGCGGGAGGATGGGGACCGGGGAGCTGTTTTTT,CATSRDPSGRMGTGELFF
TRBJ2-1,TRBV27,.,.,.,CASSTSRTSAAPPSPPAHEQFF
TRBJ2-1,TRBV7-3,TRBD2,.,TGTGCCAGCAGCAAAGGGACTAGCGGGAGCGGTGAGCAGTTCTTC,CASSKGTSGSGEQFF
TRBJ2-7,TRBV28,TRBD1,.,TGTGCCAGCAGTTTTCCCGACAGGGCCACCTACGAGCAGTACTTC,CASSFPDRATYEQYF
TRBJ2-3,TRBV5-1,.,.,TGCGCCAGCAGCTTGCAGGGCGCTAGCACAGATACGCAGTATTTT,CASSLQGASTDTQYF
TRBJ2-7,TRBV7-6,.,.,TGTGCCAGCAGCTTAGGTGGGGCGGGATCCTACGAGCAGTACTTC,CASSLGGAGSYEQYF
TRBJ2-5,TRBV28,.,.,TGTGCCAGCAGTTTGGGCAGCCAAGAGACCCAGTACTTC,CASSLGSQETQYF
TRBJ2-1,TRBV10-2,.,.,TGCGCCAGCAGTGAGTCGGCAGGGGGGACCTACAATGAGCAGTTCTTC,CASSESAGGTYNEQFF
TRBJ2-5,TRBV7-8,TRBD2,.,TGTGCCAGCACCCGGGGGGGGGCCGAAGAGACCCAGTACTTC,CASTRGGAEETQYF
TRBJ1-6,TRBV6-6,.,.,TGTGCCAGCCTCCCGGGTGCGACTAATTCACCCCTCCACTTT,CASLPGATNSPLHF
TRBJ1-2,TRBV6-6,.,.,TGTGCCAGCAGTTACTCGCGGGGTGGGGGGGCCTTTGGCTACACCTTC,CASSYSRGGGAFGYTF
TRBJ1-2,TRBV10-1,.,.,TGCGCCAGGAGACGTGAGGGAGGGCGTCATGGCTACACCTTC,CARRREGGRHGYTF
TRBJ1-3,TRBV19,TRBD1,.,TGTGCCAGTAGTATCGGGACAGGGGAATACTCTGGAAACACCATATATTTT,CASSIGTGEYSGNTIYF
TRBJ1-6,TRBV14,.,.,TGTGCCAGCAGCCAAGGGGGCCCGAAGAATTCACCCCTCCACTTT,CASSQGGPKNSPLHF
TRBJ2-1,TRBV18,.,.,TGTGCCAGCCGAGTAGGAGTGGGTCGCCCCTCCTACAATGAGCAGTTCTTC,CASRVGVGRPSYNEQFF
TRBJ1-3,TRBV5-4,.,few,TGTGCCAGCAGCTACCCCGACGGGGGTCCCCTGAACTCTGGAAACACCATATATTTT,CASSYPDGGPLNSGNTIYF
TRBJ1-2,TRBV28,.,.,TGTGCCAGCACTAAAGGGGGAACAGGGTTAGATGGCTACACCTTC,CASTKGGTGLDGYTF
TRBJ1-5,TRBV27,.,.,TGTGCCACCTACAAGGGGGGGGGCAATCAGCCCCAGCATTTT,CATYKGGGNQPQHF
TRBJ2-1,TRBV7-3,TRBD2,.,TGTGCCAGCAGCTTACTAGCGGACAATGAGCAGTTCTTC,CASSLLADNEQFF
TRBJ1-4,TRBV5-5,.,.,TGTGCCAGCAGCCGGAATCCGGAGGTGGCTAATGAAAAACTGTTTTTT,CASSRNPEVANEKLFF
TRBJ2-1,TRBV7-3,TRBD2,.,TGTGCCAGCAGCCGAGGACTAGCGGCCTACAATGAGCAGTTCTTC,CASSRGLAAYNEQFF
TRBJ1-2,TRBV5-1,TRBD1,.,TGCGCCAGCAGCTTGGTGGCAGGGGGTAACTATGGCTACACCTTC,CASSLVAGGNYGYTF
TRBJ2-5,TRBV2,TRBD2,.,TGTGCCTTGGCACCGGGACTAGCACCACAGGAGACCCAGTACTTC,CALAPGLAPQETQYF
TRBJ2-5,TRBV28,TRBD2,.,TGTGCCAGCAGTTTAGGTTGGCGGGAGGGCCCTCAGGAGACCCAGTACTTC,CASSLGWREGPQETQYF
TRBJ2-5,TRBV24-1,TRBD1,.,TGTGCCACCAGTGGAGGGACAGGGGGCCCGGAGACCCAGTACTTC,CATSGGTGGPETQYF
TRBJ2-3,TRBV5-1,TRBD2,.,TGCGCCAGCAGCTGGCCGCCGGGGGGGACTCACACAGATACGCAGTATTTT,CASSWPPGGTHTDTQYF
TRBJ1-1,TRBV6-5,TRBD1,.,TGTGCCAGCACTCGTCAGGGGGCGCGGGGTGAAGCTTTCTTT,CASTRQGARGEAFF